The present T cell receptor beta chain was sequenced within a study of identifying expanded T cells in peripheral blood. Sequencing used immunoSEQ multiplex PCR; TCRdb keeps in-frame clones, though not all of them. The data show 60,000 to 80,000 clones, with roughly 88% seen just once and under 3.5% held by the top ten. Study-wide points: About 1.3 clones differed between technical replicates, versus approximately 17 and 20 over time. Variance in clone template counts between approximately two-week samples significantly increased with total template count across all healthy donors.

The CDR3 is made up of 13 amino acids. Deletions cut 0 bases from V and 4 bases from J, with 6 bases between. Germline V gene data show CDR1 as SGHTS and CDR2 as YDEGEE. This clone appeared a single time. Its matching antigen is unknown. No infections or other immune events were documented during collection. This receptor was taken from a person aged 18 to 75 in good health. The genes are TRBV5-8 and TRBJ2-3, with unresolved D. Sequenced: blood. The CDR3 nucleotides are TGTGCCAGCAGCTTGGAAAGGGCAGATACGCAGTATTTT. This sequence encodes CASSLERADTQYF.